The rows below give T cell receptor beta chains drawn from one sample of a study of blood T cell repertoires in COVID-19. This table comes from immunoSEQ multiplex PCR, and its TCRdb copy is limited to in-frame clones, with some not included. Altogether 70,000 to 85,000 clones are present, 65% to 85% being singletons, with the ten largest covering roughly 40%. The specimen sequenced was peripheral blood. The receptors were sampled from an elderly man with active or convalescent COVID-19. Both conserved end residues are part of each CDR3. A D gene is named only where the DNA matches it firmly. Clone size is not always given. Where it is, it says once, few, many or a class for expanded clones.

d_gene,v_gene,j_gene,abundance,CDR3nt,CDR3aa
-,TRBV6-2/TRBV6-3,TRBJ2-7,-,TGTGCCAGCAGTTTTGCGGGAAAGTACGAGCAGTACTTC,CASSFAGKYEQYF
TRBD2,TRBV28,TRBJ2-5,-,TGTGCCAGCAGTTTGGGAGGGAGCGAGACCCAGTACTTC,CASSLGGSETQYF
-,TRBV4-3,TRBJ1-5,-,TGCGCCAGCAGCCAAGATGTGGCAGGGGGCAATCAGCCCCAGCATTTT,CASSQDVAGGNQPQHF
-,TRBV19,TRBJ2-3,-,TGTGCCAGTAAGGGGAGGGGGAGCCCAGATACGCAGTATTTT,CASKGRGSPDTQYF
-,TRBV11-2,TRBJ2-2,once,TGTGCCAGCAGCCGGGTGGCGAACACCGGGGAGCTGTTTTTT,CASSRVANTGELFF
-,TRBV29-1,TRBJ2-1,-,TGCAGCGTAATTGGTCGGGAGCAGTTCTTC,CSVIGREQFF
-,TRBV5-1,TRBJ2-3,-,TGCGCCAGCAGCCTGAGTACAGATACGCAGTATTTT,CASSLSTDTQYF
-,TRBV5-4,TRBJ1-4,-,TGTGCCAGCAGGAGGCGTGAGACTGAAAAACTGTTTTTT,CASRRRETEKLFF
TRBD1,TRBV28,TRBJ2-7,few,TGTGCCAGCAGCCTATCCACGGACAGGGGATCCTACGAGCAGTACTTC,CASSLSTDRGSYEQYF
-,TRBV29-1,TRBJ2-3,-,TGCAGCGTTGAACTAGCATATACGCAGTATTTT,CSVELAYTQYF
-,TRBV7-9,TRBJ1-1,few,TGTGCCAGCAGCATGGGGGCGCTTGGCACTGAAGCTTTCTTT,CASSMGALGTEAFF
TRBD1,TRBV29-1,TRBJ2-7,-,TGCAGCGGGACCGGGACAGGGGCCTACGAGCAGTATTTC,CSGTGTGAYEQYF
-,TRBV29-1,TRBJ2-1,-,TGCAGCGCCACCGACAGCAGCTCCTACAATGAGCAGTTCTTC,CSATDSSSYNEQFF
-,TRBV29-1,TRBJ2-5,-,TGCAGCGTTGCAAGAGGGCAAGAGACCCAGTACTTC,CSVARGQETQYF
-,TRBV19,TRBJ1-4,-,TGTGCCAGCCAGGGAAGCTTGCCGGCTAATGAAAAACTGTTTTTT,CASQGSLPANEKLFF
-,TRBV7-3,TRBJ2-3,-,TGTGCCAGCAGCTTAAGTTCGGGAAGCACAGATACGCAGTATTTT,CASSLSSGSTDTQYF
TRBD1,TRBV6-5,TRBJ1-3,-,TGTGCCAGCAGACGACAGGGAACCTCTGGAAACACCATATATTTT,CASRRQGTSGNTIYF
TRBD1,TRBV7-2,TRBJ1-5,few,TGTGCCAGCAGCCACAGGGGACAGGGGGTCTATCAGCCCCAGCATTTT,CASSHRGQGVYQPQHF
-,TRBV12-3/TRBV12-4,TRBJ2-7,once,TGTGCCAGCAAACTGGGCCGGGACTACGAGCAGTACTTC,CASKLGRDYEQYF
TRBD1,TRBV2,TRBJ1-5,-,TGTGCCAGCAGTTTTCGTACCAGGGGGAGCAATCAGCCCCAGCATTTT,CASSFRTRGSNQPQHF
TRBD2,TRBV2,TRBJ2-3,once,TGTGCCAGCAACCTAGCGGCGACGGCGGGAGATACGCAGTATTTT,CASNLAATAGDTQYF
TRBD2,TRBV6-4,TRBJ2-3,once,TGTGCCAGCAGTGATTCCGGACTAGCCCCTGGGAGGGATACGCAGTATTTT,CASSDSGLAPGRDTQYF
TRBD2,TRBV11-3,TRBJ2-1,-,TGTGCCAGCAGCTTATTTAGCGGGAGTTCGTACAATGAGCAGTTCTTC,CASSLFSGSSYNEQFF
-,TRBV27,TRBJ1-5,once,TGTGCCAGCAGTCCGTTACGGGGGAGGGATCAGCCCCAGCATTTT,CASSPLRGRDQPQHF
-,TRBV6-6,TRBJ1-2,-,TGTGCCACCGGGAGAGTCTATGGCTACACCTTC,CATGRVYGYTF
TRBD2,TRBV4-1,TRBJ2-7,once,TGCGCCAGCAGCCAATTCAGGACTAGCGGGAGTTACGAGCAGTACTTC,CASSQFRTSGSYEQYF
TRBD1,TRBV2,TRBJ1-1,-,TGTGCCAGCAGCACCGGACAGGGTGTTTCCACTGAAGCTTTCTTT,CASSTGQGVSTEAFF
-,TRBV30,TRBJ1-2,-,TGTGCCTGGAGACAGTTTAACTATGGCTACACCTTC,CAWRQFNYGYTF
TRBD1,TRBV2,TRBJ1-4,-,TGTGCCAGCCAGGGACAGCCAAATAATGAAAAACTGTTTTTT,CASQGQPNNEKLFF
-,TRBV2,TRBJ1-3,-,TGTGCCAGCAGTGATTTACAGCACTCTGGAAACACCATATATTTT,CASSDLQHSGNTIYF
TRBD1,TRBV10-3,TRBJ2-7,-,TGTGCCATCAGCCCCGCCGGGACAGGGGACCTCGGGGCAGGTATGAAGCAGTACTTC,CAISPAGTGDLGAGMKQYF
TRBD1,TRBV28,TRBJ1-5,few,TGTGCCAGCAGTGACTGGGACAGGGGCAATCAGCCCCAGCATTTT,CASSDWDRGNQPQHF
TRBD1,TRBV15,TRBJ2-7,-,TGTGCCACCAGCAGATCAGGGGGTAGGAGCTCCTACGAGCAGTACTTC,CATSRSGGRSSYEQYF
-,TRBV2,TRBJ2-7,-,TGTGCCAGCGGTATTGGACAAATCTACGAGCAGTACTTC,CASGIGQIYEQYF
-,TRBV18,TRBJ2-1,-,TGTGCCAGCTCACCACCACAGGGAGTAGGTAGCTACAATGAGCAGTTCTTC,CASSPPQGVGSYNEQFF
TRBD1,TRBV2,TRBJ2-1,-,TGTGCCAGCAGTGCGGACAGGGGGCGCTACAATGAGCAGTTCTTC,CASSADRGRYNEQFF